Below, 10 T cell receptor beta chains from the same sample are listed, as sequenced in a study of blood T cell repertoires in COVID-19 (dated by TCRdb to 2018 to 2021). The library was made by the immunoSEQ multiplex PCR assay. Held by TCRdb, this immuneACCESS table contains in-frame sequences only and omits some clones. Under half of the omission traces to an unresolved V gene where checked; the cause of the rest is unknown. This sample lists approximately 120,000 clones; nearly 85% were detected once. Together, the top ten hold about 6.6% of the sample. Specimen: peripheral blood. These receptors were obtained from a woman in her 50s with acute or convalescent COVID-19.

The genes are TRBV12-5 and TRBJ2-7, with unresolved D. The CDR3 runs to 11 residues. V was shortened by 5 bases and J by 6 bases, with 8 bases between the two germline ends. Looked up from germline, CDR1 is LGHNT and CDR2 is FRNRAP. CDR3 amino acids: CASGVLSEQYF. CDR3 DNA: TGTGCTAGTGGTGTACTGAGCGAGCAGTACTTC.

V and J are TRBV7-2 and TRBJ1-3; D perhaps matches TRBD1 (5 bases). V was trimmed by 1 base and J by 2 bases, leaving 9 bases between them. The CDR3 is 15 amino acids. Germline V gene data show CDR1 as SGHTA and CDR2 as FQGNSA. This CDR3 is CASSLGRAAGNTIYF. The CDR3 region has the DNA TGTGCCAGCAGCTTAGGCAGGGCAGCTGGAAACACCATATATTTT.

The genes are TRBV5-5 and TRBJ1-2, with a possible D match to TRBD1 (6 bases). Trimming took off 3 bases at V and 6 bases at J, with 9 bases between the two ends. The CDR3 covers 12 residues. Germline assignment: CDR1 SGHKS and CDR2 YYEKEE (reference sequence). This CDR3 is CASSSDSDGYTF. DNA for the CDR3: TGTGCCAGCAGCTCGGACAGCGATGGCTACACCTTC.

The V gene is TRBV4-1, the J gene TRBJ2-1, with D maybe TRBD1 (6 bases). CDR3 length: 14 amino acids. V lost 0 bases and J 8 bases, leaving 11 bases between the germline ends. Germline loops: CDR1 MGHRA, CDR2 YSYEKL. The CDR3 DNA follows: TGCGCCAGCAGCCAAGATTGGGGGCTCGATGAGCAGTTCTTC. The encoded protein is CASSQDWGLDEQFF.

CDR3 nucleotide sequence: TGTGCCAGCAGCTTTTTTAGCGGGGCCGGGGAGCTGTTTTTT. It encodes CASSFFSGAGELFF. The chain employs TRBV7-9 and TRBJ2-2; 8 nucleotides agree with TRBD2. Germline V CDR1 and CDR2: SEHNR, FQNEAQ (reference sequence). The CDR3 has 14 amino acids. Trimming took 3 bases from V and 6 from J; bases not matched to a gene: 3.

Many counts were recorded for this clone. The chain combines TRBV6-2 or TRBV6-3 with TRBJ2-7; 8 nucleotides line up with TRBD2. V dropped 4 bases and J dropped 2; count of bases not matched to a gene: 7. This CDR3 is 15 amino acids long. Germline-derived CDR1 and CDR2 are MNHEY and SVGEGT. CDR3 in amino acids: CASSSGGPEPYEQYF. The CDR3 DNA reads TGTGCCAGCAGTTCGGGGGGGCCGGAGCCCTACGAGCAGTACTTC.

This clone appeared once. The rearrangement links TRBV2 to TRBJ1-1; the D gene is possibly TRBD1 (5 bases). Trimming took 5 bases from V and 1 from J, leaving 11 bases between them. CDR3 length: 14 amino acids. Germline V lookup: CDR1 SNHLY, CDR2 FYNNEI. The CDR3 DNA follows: TGTGCCAGCAGTTTTTTGACAGCGAACACTGAAGCTTTCTTT. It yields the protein CASSFLTANTEAFF.

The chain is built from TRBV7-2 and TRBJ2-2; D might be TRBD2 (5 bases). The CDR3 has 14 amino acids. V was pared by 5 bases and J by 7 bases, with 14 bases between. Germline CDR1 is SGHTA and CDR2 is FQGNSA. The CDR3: CASSRRGGNGELFF. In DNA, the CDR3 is TGTGCCAGCAGCCGCCGGGGTGGGAACGGGGAGCTGTTTTTT.

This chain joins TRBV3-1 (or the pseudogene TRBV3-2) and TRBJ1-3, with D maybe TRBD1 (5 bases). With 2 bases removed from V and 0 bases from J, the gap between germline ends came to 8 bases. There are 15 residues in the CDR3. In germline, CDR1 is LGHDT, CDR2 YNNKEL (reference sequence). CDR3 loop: CASSQYRLSGNTIYF. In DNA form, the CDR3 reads TGTGCCAGCAGCCAATACAGGCTCTCTGGAAACACCATATATTTT.

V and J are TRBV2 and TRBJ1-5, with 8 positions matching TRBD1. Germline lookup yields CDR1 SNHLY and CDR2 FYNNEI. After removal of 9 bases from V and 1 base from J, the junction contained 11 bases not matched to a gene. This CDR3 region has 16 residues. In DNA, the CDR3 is TGTGCCAGTGGGACCGGACAGGGAGGAAGCAATCAGCCCCAGCATTTT. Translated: CASGTGQGGSNQPQHF.